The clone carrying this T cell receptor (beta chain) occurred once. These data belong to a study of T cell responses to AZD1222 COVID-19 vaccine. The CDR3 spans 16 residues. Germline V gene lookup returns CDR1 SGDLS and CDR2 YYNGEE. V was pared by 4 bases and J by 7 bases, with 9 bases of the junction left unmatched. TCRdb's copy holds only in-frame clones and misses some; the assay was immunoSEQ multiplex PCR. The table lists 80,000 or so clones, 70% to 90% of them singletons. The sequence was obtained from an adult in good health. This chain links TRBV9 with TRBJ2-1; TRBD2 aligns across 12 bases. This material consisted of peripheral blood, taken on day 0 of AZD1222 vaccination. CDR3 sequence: CASSSLAGGQGNEQFF. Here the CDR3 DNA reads TGTGCCAGCAGCTCCCTAGCGGGAGGGCAGGGTAATGAGCAGTTCTTC.